This TCR beta chain was sequenced in a study of blood T cell repertoires in COVID-19. For the study at large: There were acute and convalescent COVID-19 samples, and they came from the United States, Italy and Spain. Nucleic acid was either cDNA or gDNA, and it came from T cells, B-cell-depleted T cells, or PBMCs.

Germline V gene sequence: CDR1 SEHNR, CDR2 FQNEAQ (reference sequence). Between the trimmed V and J ends, which lost 3 bases and 4 bases, there was a span of 15 bases. The CDR3 sequence is 15 residues long. Original analysis: Estimation of nucleated cell counts relied on the amplification of reference gene primers. The assay was immunoSEQ multiplex PCR, and TCRdb's table has in-frame clones only and misses some. V and J calls and clone size are given by that table; D and trimming were obtained from the DNA. Among around 150,000 clones listed, roughly 80% were seen once. The chain uses TRBV7-9 and TRBJ1-2; no clear D. Sequencing used peripheral blood. The receptor was isolated from a woman aged 50 to 60 with active or convalescent COVID-19. CDR3 DNA: TGTGCCAGCAGCTTTTTGGCCACCCGGGGCTATGGCTACACCTTC. It encodes CASSFLATRGYGYTF.